This T cell receptor (beta chain) originates from a study of T cell clonality in common variable immunodeficiency. TCRdb's copy holds only in-frame clones and misses some; the assay was immunoSEQ multiplex PCR. The sample includes approximately 81,000 clones, none of them occurring once. General study points: Patient heterogeneity in the CVID cohort limited correlations between repertoire features and clinical complications.

The germline V gene encodes CDR1 SGHAT and CDR2 FQNNGV. This CDR3 has 14 amino acids. After removal of 5 bases from V and 4 bases from J, the junction contained 8 bases not matched to a gene. This clone was counted at least ten times. The target antigen is unknown. The DNA ends 3 residues before the CDR3 does, and the rest of the CDR3 is filled in from the germline J gene. V usage is TRBV11-2 and J usage is TRBJ2-7, with 7 bases lining up with TRBD1. The TCR originated in a person aged 18 to 75 in good health. The source material was peripheral blood mononuclear cells. CDR3 sequence: CASSRSTGEYEQYF. CDR3 DNA, as far as it was read: TGTGCCAGCAGCCGATCAACAGGGGAATACGAG.